These 8 T cell receptor beta chains originate from one sample sequenced in a study of blood T cell repertoires in COVID-19. The repertoire was sequenced with immunoSEQ multiplex PCR; TCRdb's copy has only in-frame clones and lacks some. The repertoire consists of some 200,000 clones, with about 90% occurring once and the leading ten covering 2% to 2.5%. The source material was PBMCs or T cells enriched from blood (not recorded which). These receptors originate from a woman under 40 who had recovered from COVID-19.

The V and J genes are TRBV30 and TRBJ1-5; D is undetermined. Germline V gene lookup returns CDR1 GTSNPN and CDR2 SVGIG (reference sequence). With 0 bases removed from V and 6 bases from J, the gap between germline ends came to 9 bases. The CDR3 contains 13 residues. CDR3 region: CAWSVEGVQPQHF. The DNA of the CDR3 is TGTGCCTGGAGTGTGGAGGGAGTTCAGCCCCAGCATTTT. The variable domain in full, completed from reference TRBV30 and TRBJ1-5, reads SQTIHQWPATLVQPVGSPLSLECTVEGTSNPNLYWYRQAAGRGLQLLFYSVGIGQISSEVPQNLSASRPQDRQFILSSKKLLLSDSGFYLCAWSVEGVQPQHFGDGTRLSIL.

The chain has TRBV11-2 and TRBJ2-7; the D gene is possibly TRBD1 (6 bases). The CDR3 loop spans 15 amino acids. Trimming pared 1 base from V and 5 bases from J, leaving 15 bases between. Per the germline V gene, CDR1 is SGHAT and CDR2 is FQNNGV. Here the CDR3 DNA reads TGTGCCAGCAGCTTAGTTCGGGTCCGGACAGACGAGCAGTACTTC. Translating it yields CASSLVRVRTDEQYF.

This chain links TRBV19 with TRBJ2-3; 12 bases align to TRBD2. The germline gives CDR1 LNHDA, CDR2 SQIVND (reference sequence). The CDR3 spans 18 residues. Germline trimming cut 5 bases from V and 3 bases from J; bases unmatched to any gene: 12. CDR3 coding DNA: TGTGCCAGTAGTCCCCAGAGGACTAGCGGGGTCTATACAGATACGCAGTATTTT. It specifies CASSPQRTSGVYTDTQYF.

CDR3 in amino acids: CASSFRGTGYGYTF. The CDR3, as DNA: TGTGCCAGCAGCTTCAGAGGGACAGGCTATGGCTACACCTTC. The rearrangement joins TRBV7-2 to TRBJ1-2; 8 bases fit TRBD1. The trim removed 3 bases at V and 4 bases at J, leaving 4 bases unmatched. Per the germline V gene, CDR1 is SGHTA and CDR2 is FQGNSA. The CDR3 extends over 14 amino acids.

The chain links TRBV18 to TRBJ2-3, with 7 bases matching TRBD2. V trimming: 0 bases; J trimming: 5 bases; junction bases outside the gene matches: 5. CDR1 is KGHSH and CDR2 is LQKENI in the germline V gene. This CDR3 has 15 amino acids. CDR3 bases: TGTGCCAGCTCACCACCACGGGAGCGGGGAGATACGCAGTATTTT. As protein: CASSPPRERGDTQYF.

This clone was observed a single time. The same CDR3 arises from other DNA sequences in this sample as well. The chain employs TRBV18 and TRBJ2-7; weak D call: TRBD1 (6 bases). CDR3 length: 12 residues. CDR1 and CDR2 (germline): KGHSH, LQKENI. The V and J ends lost 3 bases and 3 bases respectively, with 6 bases between them. The CDR3 here is CASSPTGYEQYF. The CDR3 coding sequence is TGTGCCAGCTCACCGACAGGCTACGAGCAGTACTTC.

This chain links TRBV7-8 with TRBJ1-3; possibly TRBD1 for D (5 bases). The CDR3 is made up of 16 amino acids. Trimming took 1 base from V and 0 from J, leaving 10 bases between them. CDR1 and CDR2 from the germline V gene are SGHVS and FQNEAQ. The CDR3 here is CASSLGGVGSGNTIYF. The CDR3 bases are TGTGCCAGCAGCTTAGGGGGGGTTGGCTCTGGAAACACCATATATTTT.

This sequence joins TRBV7-2 and TRBJ1-1; 10 bases are shared with TRBD1. Losses at the gene ends were 5 bases for V and 6 bases for J; bases not matched to a gene: 6. Germline CDR1 SGHTA, CDR2 FQGNSA. This CDR3 region has 14 residues. The CDR3 here is CASSPGTGVSEAFF. The CDR3, as DNA: TGTGCCAGCAGCCCTGGGACAGGGGTGTCTGAAGCTTTCTTT.